These T cell receptor beta chains were read from a single sample in a study of a mutant IDH1 vaccine in newly diagnosed glioma. This table comes from immunoSEQ multiplex PCR, and its TCRdb copy is limited to in-frame clones, with some not included. The sample has around 56,000 clones; about three quarters are singletons. The antigens for these receptors are not known. This specimen was PBMCs, taken from a glioma patient whose treatment included an IDH1 peptide vaccine. The receptor source for this set is a woman aged 40 to 50 with glioma. Some clones in this sample may be carry-over from other donors' samples. Each CDR3 is given with its conserved first and last residue. Each record gives: D gene, V gene, J gene, clone size, CDR3 DNA, CDR3 protein. A D gene is named only where the DNA matches it firmly. Clone size is shown for a subset of rows, as once, few, many or a class of expanded clone.

TRBD2	TRBV7-2	TRBJ2-4	-	TGTGCCAGCAGCTTACGGGGGGGGCTTGGAGCCAAAAACATTCAGTACTTC	CASSLRGGLGAKNIQYF
TRBD2	TRBV6-6	TRBJ2-3	-	TGTGCCAGCAGCCGCCAAGCGGGGGATACGCAGTATTTT	CASSRQAGDTQYF
-	TRBV5-1	TRBJ1-3	-	TGCGCCAGCAGCTTGGACGAGGGTTTAAACACCATATATTTT	CASSLDEGLNTIYF
-	TRBV9	TRBJ1-1	once	TGTGCCAGCAGCCCAGCGGAGTACGAAGCTTTCTTT	CASSPAEYEAFF
-	TRBV7-2	TRBJ2-7	-	TGTGCCAGCAGCTTAGTGACGCCGGAGCAGTACTTC	CASSLVTPEQYF
TRBD2	TRBV5-1	TRBJ2-1	-	TGCGCCAGCAGCATGGGACTAGCGGGGGGCCAGTCCTACAATGAGCAGTTCTTC	CASSMGLAGGQSYNEQFF
-	TRBV27	TRBJ1-3	-	TGTGCCAGCAGTGCCTACACAGGGTCTGGAAACACCATATATTTT	CASSAYTGSGNTIYF
TRBD1	TRBV10-1	TRBJ2-5	-	TGCGCCAGCAGTCGGGACAGGGGGATCCAAGAGACCCAGTACTTC	CASSRDRGIQETQYF
-	TRBV5-4	TRBJ1-3	-	TGTGCCAGCAGCACACAGGGAAACACCATATATTTT	CASSTQGNTIYF
TRBD2	TRBV29-1	TRBJ2-5	-	TGCAGCGTCCTACCCCTAGCGGGGGGTCTTTTATTAAGGGAGACCCAGTACTTC	CSVLPLAGGLLLRETQYF
TRBD1	TRBV19	TRBJ1-2	-	TGTGCCAGTAACCCGCGACAGGGCCCCTATGGCTACACCTTC	CASNPRQGPYGYTF
TRBD2	TRBV4-1	TRBJ2-1	once	TGCGCCAGCAGCCAAGGTCTAGCGGGGATGTATGAGCAGTTCTTC	CASSQGLAGMYEQFF
-	TRBV7-9	TRBJ1-4	-	TGTGCCAGCATCATGTCAGGCTCTAATGAAAAACTGTTTTTT	CASIMSGSNEKLFF
TRBD2	TRBV6-5	TRBJ2-3	-	TGTGCCAGCAGTTACTTGGGACTAGCGGGCACAGATACGCAGTATTTT	CASSYLGLAGTDTQYF
TRBD2	TRBV6-5	TRBJ2-4	-	TGTGCCAGCACCAGCCCGGGACTAGTAAACATTCAGTACTTC	CASTSPGLVNIQYF
-	TRBV7-2	TRBJ2-5	-	TGTGCCAGCAGCTTTCAAAGGGGGGCAGGGGAGACCCAGTACTTC	CASSFQRGAGETQYF